Presented here are 18 T cell receptor beta chains from one specimen sequenced in a study of shared clonotypes between healthy human individuals. Repertoires were generated with immunoSEQ multiplex PCR, while TCRdb's copy carries only in-frame clones and drops some. This sample has about 2.4 million clones; 80% to 95% occur once, and the top ten carry roughly 0.39%. Material for sequencing was naive CD4+ T cells from PBMCs. As to subset: CD45RA+ positively selected. The receptor set was obtained from a man younger than 35 in good health. Some clones in this sample may be carry-over from other donors' samples.

The chain combines TRBV28 with TRBJ2-7; D may be TRBD2 (5 bases). V was clipped by 6 bases and J by 2 bases, with 20 bases between them. Germline loops: CDR1 MDHEN, CDR2 SYDVKM. The CDR3 contains 16 residues. In DNA, the CDR3 is TGTGCCAGCAGCCATTGGTCGGGCGGGTCCACCTACGAGCAGTACTTC. This gives the protein CASSHWSGGSTYEQYF.

This chain uses TRBV5-1 with TRBJ2-2, with TRBD1 matching over 7 bases. The germline CDR1 and CDR2 sequences are SGHRS and YFSETQ. CDR3 length: 15 amino acids. V dropped 3 bases and J dropped 1; count of bases not matched to a gene: 3. This chain's CDR3 is CASSSGTENTGELFF. The CDR3 nucleotides are TGCGCCAGCAGCTCCGGGACAGAGAACACCGGGGAGCTGTTTTTT.

The rearrangement uses TRBV5-1 and TRBJ1-1, with D uncertain. CDR3 size: 14 residues. With 2 bases removed from V and 1 base from J, the gap between germline ends came to 9 bases. The germline V gene has CDR1 SGHRS and CDR2 YFSETQ. The CDR3 reads CASSFIFRNTEAFF. The CDR3 nucleotides are TGCGCCAGCAGCTTTATATTCCGGAACACTGAAGCTTTCTTT.

The chain carries TRBV15 and TRBJ2-2; D unresolved. Germline V CDR1 and CDR2: LNHNV, YYDKDF (reference sequence). CDR3 size: 13 residues. Trimming shortened V by 4 bases and J by 2 bases, and 5 bases separated the two germline ends. The CDR3 region has the DNA TGTGCCACCAGCACAGGCAACACCGGGGAGCTGTTTTTT. Its protein is CATSTGNTGELFF.

The rearrangement links TRBV5-5 to TRBJ2-3; 7 bases fit TRBD1. Germline V lookup: CDR1 SGHKS, CDR2 YYEKEE (reference sequence). This CDR3 is built from 14 residues. With V trimmed by 4 bases and J by 2 bases, 4 bases remained unmatched. CDR3 coding DNA: TGTGCCAGCAGCCAAGGACAGGACACAGATACGCAGTATTTT. This sequence encodes CASSQGQDTDTQYF.

The sample holds a few counts of this clone. This rearrangement joins TRBV9 to TRBJ2-2; 7 bases line up with TRBD2. The CDR3 sequence is 19 residues long. CDR1 SGDLS and CDR2 YYNGEE come from the germline V gene. V was pared by 2 bases and J by 3 bases, with 16 bases of the junction left unmatched. As DNA, the CDR3 is TGTGCCAGCAGCGTTGGGCGAGGGAGGGCCCTCGAGCACACCGGGGAGCTGTTTTTT. Its translation: CASSVGRGRALEHTGELFF.

The V call is TRBV7-9, the J call TRBJ2-7, with no clear D. Germline CDR1 and CDR2: SEHNR and FQNEAQ (reference sequence). This CDR3 is built from 12 residues. Trimming shortened V by 5 bases and J by 4 bases, and 9 bases separated the two germline ends. This chain's CDR3 is CASSAGSYEQYF. The CDR3 DNA follows: TGTGCCAGCAGCGCCGGATCGTACGAGCAGTACTTC.

This clone was observed once. The chain is built from TRBV25-1 and TRBJ2-3, with 8 bases aligning to TRBD2. This CDR3 has 15 residues. Trimming cost V 6 bases and J 4 bases; bases outside gene matches: 9. The germline V gene encodes CDR1 MGHDK and CDR2 SYGVNS. The CDR3 region has the DNA TGTGCCAGCAGCCGGCCAGCCGGGAGGGCAGATACGCAGTATTTT. Encoded protein: CASSRPAGRADTQYF.

The chain links TRBV2 to TRBJ2-1, with D tentatively TRBD1 (5 bases). CDR1 SNHLY and CDR2 FYNNEI come from the germline V gene. The CDR3 totals 16 residues. The V gene lost 0 bases and the J gene lost 0 bases, with 9 bases spanning the gap. The CDR3: CASSEAGRSSYNEQFF. In DNA form, the CDR3 reads TGTGCCAGCAGTGAAGCGGGGCGGAGCTCCTACAATGAGCAGTTCTTC.

J is TRBJ1-6 and V is TRBV4-1; no clear D. CDR3 size: 16 residues. Germline V gene sequence: CDR1 MGHRA, CDR2 YSYEKL. V was trimmed by 3 bases and J by 9 bases, leaving 18 bases between them. CDR3 bases: TGCGCCAGCAGCCAGTCCCGGGCAATGACGACTTCACCCCTCCACTTT. Encoded protein: CASSQSRAMTTSPLHF.

The CDR3 DNA reads as TGTGCCAGATCCCCCTTAACCCGCACGGACAATGAGCAGTTCTTC. Its translation: CARSPLTRTDNEQFF. This chain connects TRBV27 to TRBJ2-1; no clear D. V was pared by 9 bases and J by 5 bases, with 20 bases between. The CDR3 has 15 amino acids. Germline V lookup: CDR1 MNHEY, CDR2 SMNVEV (reference sequence).

As for this clone: Other nucleotide sequences in the sample specify the same CDR3. CDR3 DNA sequence: TGTGCCAGCAGCTTAGCCCCCACAGATACGCAGTATTTT. This codes for CASSLAPTDTQYF. V and J are TRBV7-9 and TRBJ2-3; D gene ambiguous. Trimming shortened V by 0 bases and J by 2 bases, and 3 bases separated the two germline ends. Germline values: CDR1 SEHNR, CDR2 FQNEAQ (reference sequence). The CDR3 covers 13 residues.

This rearrangement joins TRBV27 to TRBJ2-1, with 12 bases that match TRBD2. V was clipped by 4 bases and J by 9 bases; unmatched bases: 22. The CDR3 has 20 residues. Germline CDR1 and CDR2: MNHEY and SMNVEV (reference sequence). The chain's CDR3 is CASSSPELAGGPRYVSEQFF. For the CDR3, the DNA is TGTGCCAGCAGTTCCCCGGAGCTAGCGGGAGGGCCGCGGTATGTCAGTGAGCAGTTCTTC.

The chain recombines TRBV27 with TRBJ1-1; D gene uncertain. The CDR3 has 13 amino acids. Germline V gene lookup returns CDR1 MNHEY and CDR2 SMNVEV (reference sequence). Trimming cost V 1 base and J 11 bases, with 14 bases left between them. CDR3 in DNA: TGTGCCAGCAGTTTATTTGGGCCCTTCGAGGCTTTCTTT. Its protein is CASSLFGPFEAFF.

The chain recombines TRBV29-1 with TRBJ1-2, with 7 positions matching TRBD1. Germline lookup yields CDR1 SQVTM and CDR2 ANQGSEA. The ends lost 7 bases at V and 3 bases at J; junction bases unmatched: 11. The CDR3 contains 14 residues. The CDR3 nucleotides read TGCAGCGCCGGGGGCAGGGGGAGAGACTATGGCTACACCTTC. This gives the protein CSAGGRGRDYGYTF.

There are a few counts of this clone. V is TRBV28 and J is TRBJ1-5; possible D gene TRBD1, 5 bases. Germline loops: CDR1 MDHEN, CDR2 SYDVKM. The CDR3 runs 16 residues. V lost 2 bases, J lost 0 bases, and 11 bases lay in between. Written as DNA, the CDR3 is TGTGCCAGCAGTTTAATCGCAGGGTATAGCAATCAGCCCCAGCATTTT. Amino acids: CASSLIAGYSNQPQHF.

V is TRBV19 and J is TRBJ2-5; D is unclear. Trimming removed 6 bases at V and 3 bases at J, with 17 bases between. In germline, CDR1 is LNHDA, CDR2 SQIVND (reference sequence). The CDR3 totals 15 residues. CDR3 sequence: CASRSGSLGEETQYF. The DNA of the CDR3 is TGTGCCAGTAGGAGTGGGTCCTTAGGTGAAGAGACCCAGTACTTC.

The V and J genes are TRBV7-3 and TRBJ2-1; a possible D gene is TRBD2 (5 bases). V shed 1 base and J shed 9 bases, with 16 bases lying between them. CDR1 is SGHTA and CDR2 is FQGTGA in the germline V gene. The CDR3 sequence is 15 residues long. The CDR3 DNA reads as TGTGCCAGCAGCTTAAGGCTAGTGGGAGAGGGTGAGCAGTTCTTC. Encoded protein: CASSLRLVGEGEQFF.